The 8 T cell receptor beta chains reported below all come from one sample, sequenced in a study of cytomegalovirus exposure and HLA in healthy donors. The PCR employed 60 Vbeta primers together with 13 Jbeta primers. Assay used: immunoSEQ multiplex PCR; TCRdb lists only in-frame clones, some missing. This sample yields around 130,000 clones, of which 65% to 90% are seen a single time; under 3% belongs to the top ten. Sequencing used PBMCs. Source of these receptors: a woman aged 18-29 years in good health and CMV-seropositive.

The chain is built from TRBV7-3 and TRBJ2-5; TRBD2 aligns across 7 bases. Losses at the gene ends were 2 bases for V and 5 bases for J; bases not matched to a gene: 5. Germline-derived CDR1 and CDR2 are SGHTA and FQGTGA. This CDR3 has 14 amino acids. This CDR3 reads CASSLPGGGETQYF. DNA for the CDR3: TGTGCCAGCAGCTTACCGGGGGGAGGGGAGACCCAGTACTTC.

The chain links TRBV29-1 to TRBJ2-7, with D perhaps TRBD1 (6 bases). The germline V gene encodes CDR1 SQVTM and CDR2 ANQGSEA. The CDR3 covers 13 residues. With 6 bases removed from V and 3 bases from J, the gap between germline ends came to 15 bases. CDR3 bases: TGCAGCGTCGAGGTGGACAGTCGCTACGAGCAGTACTTC. It encodes CSVEVDSRYEQYF.

On this clone: The DNA is omitted, as the CDR3 cannot be located on it reliably, and the CDR3 follows TCRdb's listing. The chain couples TRBV19 to TRBJ1-2. Germline assignment: CDR1 LNHDA and CDR2 SQIVND (reference sequence). The CDR3 is 14 residues long, ends included. The CDR3 loop reads CASTSGGPWGGYTF.

The rearrangement uses TRBV7-9 and TRBJ2-3, with TRBD2 matching 9 bases. J gave up 0 bases and V 3 bases, and 4 bases lay outside the gene matches. The germline gives CDR1 SEHNR, CDR2 FQNEAQ (reference sequence). The CDR3 is 16 amino acids. CDR3 sequence (DNA): TGTGCCAGCAGCTTCCCGACTAGCGGAAGCACAGATACGCAGTATTTT. This sequence encodes CASSFPTSGSTDTQYF.

The CDR3 protein is CASSTKKQASGANVLTF. The CDR3 DNA reads TGTGCCAGCAGCACCAAGAAACAGGCCTCTGGGGCCAACGTCCTGACTTTC. The chain joins TRBV21-1 to TRBJ2-6; the DNA was not compared with TRBD1, the D call given in the table. TRBV21-1 counts as a pseudogene. The CDR3 loop spans 17 amino acids.

Of note for this clone: At one boundary the junction diverges from the germline segment, which might be a read error. The chain is built from TRBV27 and TRBJ2-3, with TRBD2 matching over 12 bases. There are 17 residues in the CDR3. Per germline, CDR1 MNHEY and CDR2 SMNVEV (reference sequence). The CDR3 coding sequence is TGTGCCAGCAGTACCCGGACTAGCGGGGTAGGCACAGGTACGCAGTATTTT. Translating gives CASSTRTSGVGTGTQYF.

The rearrangement uses TRBV9 and TRBJ2-7, with TRBD2 matching over 7 bases. V trimming: 0 bases; J trimming: 6 bases; junction bases outside the gene matches: 0. Germline V CDR1 and CDR2: SGDLS, YYNGEE. The CDR3 loop spans 12 amino acids. The CDR3 sequence is CASSVASGEQYF. The CDR3 DNA sequence: TGTGCCAGCAGCGTAGCTAGCGGCGAGCAGTACTTC.

This rearrangement joins TRBV9 to TRBJ2-3; TRBD2 might be the D (5 bases). The V and J ends lost 0 bases and 2 bases respectively, with 13 bases between them. The CDR3 consists of 16 residues. Looked up from germline, CDR1 is SGDLS and CDR2 is YYNGEE. The CDR3: CASSVEGAVNTDTQYF. In DNA, the CDR3 is TGTGCCAGCAGCGTAGAGGGAGCGGTTAACACAGATACGCAGTATTTT.